These 15 T cell receptor beta chains came from one sample sequenced in a study of molecular identifiers for immune sequencing clone quantification. TCRdb redid the calling of the PCR reads with MiXCR, one entry per CDR3 protein. The sample has 68,000 or so distinct CDR3 sequences, 15% to 20% seen once. Sequenced: naive CD8+ T cells from blood, with Jurkat cell RNA spiked in. Noted subset: FACS-sorted CD8+CD4-CCR7+CD45RA+ naive T cells. The receptors originated from a human donor in good health. Some libraries in this study had Jurkat cell RNA spiked in.

A word on this clonotype: A much larger clone is a single base away; this may be a read error. The CDR3 coding sequence is TGTGCCAGCAGCACACAGGGGAATAGCGATCAGCCCCAGCATTTT. It codes for CASSTQGNSDQPQHF. V usage is TRBV6-2 or TRBV6-3 and J usage is TRBJ1-5; the match to TRBD1 covers 7 bases. CDR3 length equals 15 residues. Germline V lookup: CDR1 MNHEY, CDR2 SVGEGT.

For this clonotype: A much larger clone sits a single nucleotide away, making a read error possible. This rearrangement joins TRBV7-9 to TRBJ2-3, with D perhaps assigned TRBD1 or TRBD2 (5 bases each). Germline V gene sequence: CDR1 SEHNR, CDR2 FQNEAQ (reference sequence). There are 14 residues in the CDR3. CDR3: CASGFPRGAHTQYF. CDR3 nucleotides: TGTGCCAGCGGCTTTCCCCGAGGGGCTCATACGCAGTATTTT. The whole variable domain, filled in from reference TRBV7-9 and TRBJ2-3, reads DTGVSQNPRHKITKRGQNVTFRCDPISEHNRLYWYRQTLGQGPEFLTYFQNEAQLEKSRLLSDRFSAERPKGSFSTLEIQRTEQGDSAMYLCASGFPRGAHTQYFGPGTRLTVL.

A remark on this clonotype: This could be a read error, since a much larger clone is one nucleotide away. No conserved phenylalanine or tryptophan is present at the end of the CDR3, so a read error is the likely explanation. The V gene is TRBV7-9, the J gene TRBJ2-1; no firm D call. V gave up 5 bases and J gave up 6 bases, with 8 bases separating them. The germline V gene has CDR1 SEHNR and CDR2 FQNEAQ (reference sequence). The CDR3 totals 12 residues. The CDR3 sequence: CASSPTSNEQFS. The CDR3 DNA is TGTGCCAGCAGCCCGACTTCCAATGAGCAGTTCTCC.

This clonotype showed up many times. The chain couples TRBV11-3 to TRBJ1-1; D is ambiguous. Looked up from germline, CDR1 is SGHNT and CDR2 is YENEEA. The CDR3 is 16 residues long. V lost 2 bases to trimming and J lost 0 bases, with 13 bases between them. The CDR3 region is CASSLPDGSLNTEAFF. The DNA of the CDR3 is TGTGCCAGCAGCTTACCGGACGGATCCCTGAACACTGAAGCTTTCTTT.

As for this clonotype: A read error is possible here, since a much larger clone lies one base away. CDR3 in DNA: TGTGCCACCAGCATTAAAGGGGGCAACGGGCAGTACTTC. Amino acids: CATSIKGGNGQYF. The chain links TRBV15 to TRBJ2-7, with 7 bases matching TRBD1. The CDR3 runs to 13 residues. Germline V CDR1 and CDR2: LNHNV, YYDKDF (reference sequence). V shed 4 bases, J shed 9 bases, and the junction held 9 bases outside the gene matches.

This clonotype has only a few counts. This sequence joins TRBV28 and TRBJ2-7; D is uncertain. The length of the CDR3 is 12 residues. Germline CDR1 is MDHEN and CDR2 is SYDVKM. V was cut by 3 bases and J by 6 bases, with 9 bases left in between. CDR3 nucleotide sequence: TGTGCCAGCAGTTTGAGACTCTCCGAGCAGTACTTC. The encoded protein is CASSLRLSEQYF.

This clonotype was seen many times. V and J are TRBV2 and TRBJ2-7; TRBD2 matches at 10 bases. Germline V gene data show CDR1 as SNHLY and CDR2 as FYNNEI. The V gene end was trimmed by 7 bases and the J gene end by 2 bases; junction bases not matched to a gene: 5. The CDR3 is made up of 14 amino acids. In DNA, the CDR3 is TGTGCCAGCACACGACTAGCGGGCACCTACGAGCAGTACTTC. Amino acid sequence: CASTRLAGTYEQYF.

This clonotype was seen repeatedly, ten times or more. The chain links TRBV28 to TRBJ1-2; D is perhaps TRBD1 (5 bases). From germline, CDR1 is MDHEN and CDR2 SYDVKM. The CDR3 runs 12 residues. V gave up 7 bases and J gave up 9 bases, with 15 bases separating them. CDR3 nucleotide sequence: TGTGCCAGCAACACCGGGACGGATCGCTACACCTTC. As protein: CASNTGTDRYTF.

This clonotype appeared many times. The chain employs TRBV18 and TRBJ2-2; D perhaps matches TRBD2 (6 bases). CDR1 is KGHSH, CDR2 LQKENI, per germline. Trimming removed 2 bases from V and 5 bases from J, with 18 bases in between. The CDR3 spans 17 residues. CDR3 amino acids: CASSPFGGSRTTGELFF. The DNA for the CDR3 is TGTGCCAGCTCACCATTTGGAGGGAGCCGAACAACCGGGGAGCTGTTTTTT.

Only a few counts were recorded for this clonotype. The chain uses TRBV28 and TRBJ1-5; no clear D. V was clipped by 6 bases and J by 3 bases, with 15 bases between them. Per germline, CDR1 MDHEN and CDR2 SYDVKM. The length of the CDR3 is 15 residues. CDR3 DNA: TGTGCCAGCAGCCCGGACGGAGCCTACAATCAGCCCCAGCATTTT. Its translation: CASSPDGAYNQPQHF.

This clonotype was picked up a small number of times. The chain combines TRBV2 with TRBJ2-3, with 7 bases identical to TRBD2. The CDR3 is 15 amino acids. After removal of 2 bases from V and 5 bases from J, the junction contained 7 bases not matched to a gene. Germline loops: CDR1 SNHLY, CDR2 FYNNEI. For the CDR3, the DNA is TGTGCCAGCAGTGAATCGGGGGAGGGCCAAGATACGCAGTATTTT. It encodes CASSESGEGQDTQYF.

The rearrangement uses TRBV7-9 and TRBJ2-7; D is possibly TRBD2 (6 bases). CDR1 and CDR2 (germline): SEHNR, FQNEAQ (reference sequence). CDR3 length: 14 residues. V gave up 5 bases and J gave up 0 bases, with 11 bases separating them. CDR3 DNA: TGTGCCAGCAGCCAGACGGGGGTCTCCTACGAGCAGTACTTC. Translation: CASSQTGVSYEQYF. The entire variable domain, with the rest obtained from reference TRBV7-9 and TRBJ2-7, is as follows: DTGVSQNPRHKITKRGQNVTFRCDPISEHNRLYWYRQTLGQGPEFLTYFQNEAQLEKSRLLSDRFSAERPKGSFSTLEIQRTEQGDSAMYLCASSQTGVSYEQYFGPGTRLTVT.

This clonotype occurred many times. DNA for the CDR3: TGCAGCGTTGACAGGGGGCGAGGAGAGCAGTACTTC. Encoded protein: CSVDRGRGEQYF. V is TRBV29-1 and J is TRBJ2-7, with TRBD1 matching over 8 bases. Germline CDR1 is SQVTM and CDR2 is ANQGSEA. The CDR3 length is 12 residues. J lost 7 bases, V lost 3 bases, and 5 bases had no gene match.

This clonotype has just one count. A much larger clone lies one base from this, so it may be a read error. This chain uses TRBV13 with TRBJ1-2; tentative D call: TRBD1 (5 bases). The CDR3 is 12 residues long. CDR1 is PRHDT and CDR2 is FYEKMQ in the germline V gene (reference sequence). CDR3 region: CAGSLAGNGYTF. Written as DNA, the CDR3 is TGTGCCGGCAGCTTGGCAGGGAATGGCTACACCTTC.

This clonotype was counted only a few times. The genes are TRBV7-3 and TRBJ2-3; D might be TRBD1 (5 bases). Looked up from germline, CDR1 is SGHTA and CDR2 is FQGTGA. This CDR3 has 17 residues. V was cut by 2 bases and J by 0 bases, with 15 bases left in between. CDR3 protein: CASSLGLWQGSTDTQYF. Here the CDR3 DNA reads TGTGCCAGCAGCTTAGGGCTGTGGCAGGGAAGCACAGATACGCAGTATTTT.